The 4 T cell receptor beta chains below come from one sample, sequenced in a study of cytomegalovirus exposure and HLA in healthy donors. Repertoires were generated with immunoSEQ multiplex PCR, while TCRdb's copy carries only in-frame clones and drops some. The top ten hold 4.5% to 7% of the sample, which has about 160,000 clones, 70% to 90% seen once. The sample consisted of PBMCs. Receptors were obtained from a woman younger than 45 in good health and CMV-seronegative.

J is TRBJ1-1 and V is TRBV4-3, with D perhaps TRBD1 (5 bases). From germline, CDR1 is LGHNA and CDR2 YSLEER. Trimming took 1 base from V and 0 from J, leaving 9 bases between them. The CDR3 loop spans 15 amino acids. CDR3 sequence reads: CASSQGGGMNTEAFF. For the CDR3, the DNA is TGCGCCAGCAGCCAAGGGGGGGGAATGAACACTGAAGCTTTCTTT.

The V call is TRBV11-2, the J call TRBJ2-7; maybe TRBD1 (6 bases). With 1 base removed from V and 5 bases from J, the gap between germline ends came to 12 bases. Germline V gene data show CDR1 as SGHAT and CDR2 as FQNNGV. The CDR3 extends over 14 amino acids. CDR3 in DNA: TGTGCCAGCAGCTTAGTTGGGGGCATGGACGAGCAGTACTTC. Translated: CASSLVGGMDEQYF.

The gene calls are TRBV15 and TRBJ2-1, with 14 bases fitting TRBD2. Per germline, CDR1 LNHNV and CDR2 YYDKDF (reference sequence). The CDR3 is made up of 18 amino acids. V was clipped by 0 bases and J by 6 bases; unmatched bases: 7. The CDR3: CATSRDLETSGRANEQFF. The DNA of the CDR3 is TGTGCCACCAGCAGAGATCTGGAGACTAGCGGGAGGGCCAATGAGCAGTTCTTC.

The chain carries TRBV5-4 and TRBJ1-2; maybe TRBD1 (6 bases). CDR3 length: 14 residues. Per germline, CDR1 SGHNT and CDR2 YYREEE (reference sequence). V was cut by 8 bases and J by 3 bases, with 17 bases left in between. The CDR3 reads CASGAGGPYYGYTF. DNA for the CDR3: TGTGCCAGTGGAGCTGGGGGCCCCTACTATGGCTACACCTTC.